A single sample is the source of the 4 T cell receptor beta chains below, sequenced in a study of blood T cells in healthy people across ages. For the second PCR, which ran for about 7 to 11 cycles, a sample-barcoded 5' primer and a J-beta primer mix were used. TCRdb independently ran MiXCR on the 5' RACE reads; one entry per CDR3 protein. The data show 1.5 million to 2 million distinct CDR3 sequences, with about 39% seen just once and approximately 22% held by the top ten. Sequenced: blood. These receptors originate from a human donor in good health.

This clonotype was detected a few times. The chain couples TRBV5-1 to TRBJ2-4, with TRBD1 identical over 7 bases. The DNA end is more similar to TRBJ2-7, so the J call may be wrong. The CDR3 covers 17 residues. In germline, CDR1 is SGHRS, CDR2 YFSETQ. The CDR3: CASSLQGDSRGTYEQYF. The CDR3 region has the DNA TGCGCCAGCAGCTTGCAGGGGGATTCCAGAGGTACCTACGAGCAGTACTTC.

The V and J genes are TRBV4-1 and TRBJ2-7; perhaps TRBD1 as D (7 bases). The CDR3 is 18 residues long. Germline-derived CDR1 and CDR2 are MGHRA and YSYEKL. The ends were cut back, 0 bases at V and 1 base at J, with 19 bases in the middle. This CDR3 reads CASSQDPRRGLMSYEQYF. As DNA, the CDR3 is TGCGCCAGCAGCCAAGATCCGAGGAGGGGGCTTATGTCCTACGAGCAGTACTTC.

The CDR3 DNA reads TGTGCCACCAGTGATTTGGCCAGGTCCTACAATGAGCAGTTCTTC. Amino acid sequence: CATSDLARSYNEQFF. The gene calls are TRBV24-1 and TRBJ2-1; D gene unclear. The CDR3 consists of 15 residues. V was cut by 0 bases and J by 1 base, with 6 bases left in between. CDR1 and CDR2 (germline): KGHDR, SFDVKD.

This clonotype has more than one count but fewer than ten. The V and J genes are TRBV15 and TRBJ2-1; D is undetermined. Trimming left V 8 bases short and J 8 bases short, with 13 bases between. The CDR3 runs to 12 residues. CDR1 LNHNV and CDR2 YYDKDF come from the germline V gene (reference sequence). In nucleotides, the CDR3 is TGTGCCACCGGGCAATCCCATGATGAGCAGTTCTTC. Translating gives CATGQSHDEQFF. The full variable domain, with the rest looked up from reference TRBV15 and TRBJ2-1, is DAMVIQNPRYQVTQFGKPVTLSCSQTLNHNVMYWYQQKSSQAPKLLFHYYDKDFNNEADTPDNFQSRRPNTSFCFLDIRSPGLGDTAMYLCATGQSHDEQFFGPGTRLTVL.